The 11 T cell receptor beta chains presented below share a single source sample, sequenced in a study of cytomegalovirus exposure and HLA in healthy donors. Researchers ran the PCR with 60 Vbeta and 13 Jbeta primers. Measured with immunoSEQ multiplex PCR; TCRdb has only the in-frame clones, and not every one. The data show about 60,000 clones, approximately 75% seen once. Sequenced material: PBMCs. The receptors originated from a woman in her thirties or forties in good health and CMV-seropositive.

V and J are TRBV7-9 and TRBJ2-6; no firm D call. The CDR3 length is 15 residues. Deletions cut 4 bases from V and 4 bases from J, with 11 bases between. Germline lookup yields CDR1 SEHNR and CDR2 FQNEAQ (reference sequence). The CDR3 is CASSSLNWGANVLTF. The CDR3 DNA follows: TGTGCCAGCAGCTCTCTAAATTGGGGGGCCAACGTCCTGACTTTC.

The chain has TRBV6-6 and TRBJ1-2, with D unclear. This CDR3 is 14 amino acids long. Germline CDR1 MNHNY, CDR2 SVGAGI (reference sequence). Trimming took off 4 bases at V and 7 bases at J, with 16 bases between the two ends. This chain's CDR3 is CASSSLGEGSGYTF. The CDR3 coding sequence is TGTGCCAGCAGTTCCCTCGGTGAGGGCTCTGGCTACACCTTC.

This chain joins TRBV4-3 and TRBJ1-2, with a weak D call TRBD1 (5 bases). The CDR3 is made up of 14 amino acids. The germline V and J ends were trimmed by 0 bases and 7 bases, with 12 bases remaining between them. CDR1 and CDR2 from the germline V gene are LGHNA and YSLEER. CDR3 sequence: CASSQDSGLSGYTF. The CDR3 coding sequence is TGCGCCAGCAGCCAAGACTCAGGGCTAAGTGGCTACACCTTC.

The gene calls are TRBV6-1 and TRBJ1-1, with 9 nucleotides matching TRBD1. Trimming took 7 bases from V and 4 from J; bases not matched to a gene: 10. Germline values: CDR1 MNHNS, CDR2 SASEGT. The CDR3 contains 15 residues. CDR3 sequence reads: CASMRDRERGTEAFF. The CDR3 region has the DNA TGTGCCAGCATGAGGGACAGGGAACGGGGCACTGAAGCTTTCTTT.

CDR3 amino acids: CAISAGQGKAGNTIYF. The CDR3 DNA reads as TGTGCCATCAGCGCCGGACAGGGGAAGGCTGGAAACACCATATATTTT. The V and J genes are TRBV10-3 and TRBJ1-3, with 9 bases matching TRBD1. Losses at the gene ends were 6 bases for V and 2 bases for J; bases not matched to a gene: 8. The CDR3 has 16 amino acids. Germline-derived CDR1 and CDR2 are ENHRY and SYGVKD.

The rearrangement links TRBV7-6 to TRBJ2-3, with D uncertain. Germline assignment: CDR1 SGHVS and CDR2 FNYEAQ. The CDR3 sequence is 14 residues long. The V and J ends lost 0 bases and 3 bases respectively, with 7 bases between them. The CDR3 DNA reads as TGTGCCAGCAGCTTAGCCCCTTTGACAGATACGCAGTATTTT. Its protein product is CASSLAPLTDTQYF. The complete variable domain, with remaining parts taken from reference TRBV7-6 and TRBJ2-3, reads GAGVSQSPRYKVTKRGQDVALRCDPISGHVSLYWYRQALGQGPEFLTYFNYEAQQDKSGLPNDRFSAERPEGSISTLTIQRTEQRDSAMYRCASSLAPLTDTQYFGPGTRLTVL.

This clone was seen only a few times. The chain employs TRBV7-8 and TRBJ1-2; tentatively, D is TRBD1 (5 bases). The CDR3 length is 17 residues. Per germline, CDR1 SGHVS and CDR2 FQNEAQ. The V and J ends lost 2 bases and 4 bases respectively, with 20 bases between them. CDR3 in DNA: TGTGCCAGCAGCTTATTGGGCCCAGGTTGGGACTCCTATGGCTACACCTTC. Translated, it gives CASSLLGPGWDSYGYTF. The full variable domain, rest sourced from reference TRBV7-8 and TRBJ1-2, is GAGVSQSPRYKVAKRGQDVALRCDPISGHVSLFWYQQALGQGPEFLTYFQNEAQLDKSGLPSDRFFAERPEGSVSTLKIQRTQQEDSAVYLCASSLLGPGWDSYGYTFGSGTRLTVV.

This clone was counted only a few times. The chain joins TRBV11-3 to TRBJ2-1, with D perhaps TRBD1 (5 bases). V was pared by 3 bases and J by 4 bases, with 10 bases between. CDR1 and CDR2 from the germline V gene are SGHNT and YENEEA. The CDR3 length is 14 residues. Here the CDR3 reads CASSLQGLYNEQFF. Written as DNA, the CDR3 is TGTGCCAGCAGCTTGCAGGGTTTATACAATGAGCAGTTCTTC.

This CDR3 is CASSYSGNYGYTF. The CDR3 DNA is TGTGCCAGCAGTTACTCCGGTAACTATGGCTACACCTTC. This sequence joins TRBV6-5 and TRBJ1-2; D gene unclear. Germline V gene lookup returns CDR1 MNHEY and CDR2 SVGAGI. This CDR3 comprises 13 residues. The V end was cut by 0 bases, the J end by 1 base, with 3 bases between.

The chain has TRBV5-6 and TRBJ2-7, with D possibly matching TRBD1 (6 bases). V was shortened by 4 bases and J by 4 bases, with 9 bases between the two germline ends. This CDR3 has 12 residues. Germline V gene sequence: CDR1 SGHDT, CDR2 YYEEEE. Here the CDR3 DNA reads TGTGCCAGCAGCCCAGGGGCGTACGAGCAGTACTTC. Residues: CASSPGAYEQYF.

This chain joins TRBV14 and TRBJ1-4; no reliable D call. This CDR3 is built from 13 residues. Germline lookup yields CDR1 SGHDN and CDR2 FVKESK. V was clipped by 1 base and J by 8 bases, with 8 bases between them. CDR3: CASSQAIREKLFF. CDR3 nucleotides: TGTGCCAGCAGCCAAGCGATCAGGGAAAAACTGTTTTTT.